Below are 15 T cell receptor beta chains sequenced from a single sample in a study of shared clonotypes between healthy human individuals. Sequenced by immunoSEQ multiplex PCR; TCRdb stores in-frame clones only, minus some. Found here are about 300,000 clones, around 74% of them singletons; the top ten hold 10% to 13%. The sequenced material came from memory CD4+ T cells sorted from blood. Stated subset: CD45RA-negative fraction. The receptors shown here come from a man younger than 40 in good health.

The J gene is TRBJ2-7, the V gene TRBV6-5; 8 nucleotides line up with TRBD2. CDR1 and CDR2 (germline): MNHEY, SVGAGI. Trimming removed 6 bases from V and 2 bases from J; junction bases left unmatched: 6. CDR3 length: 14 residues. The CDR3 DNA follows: TGTGCCAGCAGCAACACAGCGGGGGCCTACGAGCAGTACTTC. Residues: CASSNTAGAYEQYF.

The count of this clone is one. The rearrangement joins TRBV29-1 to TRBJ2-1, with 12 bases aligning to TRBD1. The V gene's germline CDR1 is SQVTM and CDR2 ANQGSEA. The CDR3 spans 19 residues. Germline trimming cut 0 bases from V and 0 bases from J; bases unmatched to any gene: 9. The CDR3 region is CSVEEVPGQGAGSYNEQFF. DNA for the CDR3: TGCAGCGTTGAAGAAGTCCCGGGACAGGGGGCAGGCTCCTACAATGAGCAGTTCTTC.

The CDR3 sequence is CATRRGRELSYEQYF. The DNA for the CDR3 is TGTGCCACCAGGCGGGGGAGGGAACTCTCCTACGAGCAGTACTTC. V usage is TRBV15 and J usage is TRBJ2-7, with 7 bases that match TRBD2. Looked up from germline, CDR1 is LNHNV and CDR2 is YYDKDF (reference sequence). The CDR3 length is 15 residues. Trimming cost V 6 bases and J 0 bases; bases outside gene matches: 8.

CDR3 nucleotides: TGTGCCAGCAGCCCCACTAGCGGGAGGGTGGCAGATACGCAGTATTTT. Residues: CASSPTSGRVADTQYF. The V call is TRBV7-2, the J call TRBJ2-3, with 13 positions matching TRBD2. The V segment lost 5 bases and the J segment 4 bases; nucleotides outside the gene matches: 6. CDR1 is SGHTA and CDR2 is FQGNSA in the germline V gene. The CDR3 is 16 residues long.

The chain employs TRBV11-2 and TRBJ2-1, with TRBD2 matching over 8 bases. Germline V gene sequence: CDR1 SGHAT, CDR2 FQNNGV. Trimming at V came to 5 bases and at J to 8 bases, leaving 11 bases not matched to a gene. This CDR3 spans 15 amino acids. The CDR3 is CASSLLSGSLDEQFF. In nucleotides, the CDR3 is TGTGCCAGCAGCCTGTTAAGCGGGAGTCTCGATGAGCAGTTCTTC. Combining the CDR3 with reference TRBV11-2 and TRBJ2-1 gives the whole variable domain EAGVAQSPRYKIIEKRQSVAFWCNPISGHATLYWYQQILGQGPKLLIQFQNNGVVDDSQLPKDRFSAERLKGVDSTLKIQPAKLEDSAVYLCASSLLSGSLDEQFFGPGTRLTVL.

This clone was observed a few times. In DNA form, the CDR3 reads TGCGCCAGCAGCTTGTGGGGAGAGACCCAGTACTTC. This translates into CASSLWGETQYF. The V call is TRBV5-1, the J call TRBJ2-5; D is ambiguous. V was pared by 1 base and J by 4 bases, with 5 bases between. Per the germline V gene, CDR1 is SGHRS and CDR2 is YFSETQ. CDR3 length: 12 residues. The entire variable domain, with the rest obtained from reference TRBV5-1 and TRBJ2-5, is as follows: KAGVTQTPRYLIKTRGQQVTLSCSPISGHRSVSWYQQTPGQGLQFLFEYFSETQRNKGNFPGRFSGRQFSNSRSEMNVSTLELGDSALYLCASSLWGETQYFGPGTRLLVL.

The CDR3 bases are TGTGCCAGCAGCGCAACCAGCAACCATAACACTGAAGCTTTCTTT. This translates into CASSATSNHNTEAFF. The chain employs TRBV9 and TRBJ1-1, with unresolved D. Trimming removed 3 bases from V and 2 bases from J, with 14 bases in between. Germline-derived CDR1 and CDR2 are SGDLS and YYNGEE. The CDR3 totals 15 residues.

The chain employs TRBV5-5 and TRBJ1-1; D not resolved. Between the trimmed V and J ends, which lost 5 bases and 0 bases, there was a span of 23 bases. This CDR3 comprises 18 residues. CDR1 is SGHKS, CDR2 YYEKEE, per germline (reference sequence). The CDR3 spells CASSRVRSSQDMNTEAFF. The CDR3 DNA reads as TGTGCCAGCAGTCGGGTCCGGAGCAGTCAGGATATGAACACTGAAGCTTTCTTT.

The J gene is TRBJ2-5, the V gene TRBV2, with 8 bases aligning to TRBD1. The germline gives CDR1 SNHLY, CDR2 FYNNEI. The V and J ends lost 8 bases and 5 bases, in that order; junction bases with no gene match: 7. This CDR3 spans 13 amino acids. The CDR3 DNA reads TGTGCCAGCGCGGGCAGGGGGCATGAGACCCAGTACTTC. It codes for CASAGRGHETQYF.

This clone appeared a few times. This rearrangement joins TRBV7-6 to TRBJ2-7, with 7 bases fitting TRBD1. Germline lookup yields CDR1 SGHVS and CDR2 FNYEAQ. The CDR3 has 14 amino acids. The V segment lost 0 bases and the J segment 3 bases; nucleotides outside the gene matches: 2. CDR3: CASSLAGQLYEQYF. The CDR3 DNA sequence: TGTGCCAGCAGCTTAGCGGGACAGCTCTACGAGCAGTACTTC.

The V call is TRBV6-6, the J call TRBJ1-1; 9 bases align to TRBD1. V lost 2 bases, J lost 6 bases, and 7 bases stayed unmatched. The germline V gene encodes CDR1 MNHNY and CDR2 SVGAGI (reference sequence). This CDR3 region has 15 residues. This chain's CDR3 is CASSYPGTGRPEAFF. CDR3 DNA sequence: TGTGCCAGCAGTTACCCCGGGACAGGGCGGCCTGAAGCTTTCTTT.

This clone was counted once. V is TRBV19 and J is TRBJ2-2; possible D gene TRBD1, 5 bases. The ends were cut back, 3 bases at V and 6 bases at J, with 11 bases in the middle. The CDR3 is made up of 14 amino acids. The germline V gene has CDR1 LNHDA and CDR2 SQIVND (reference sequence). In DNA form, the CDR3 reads TGTGCCAGTAGTATCAGGGTTGGGTCCGGGGAGCTGTTTTTT. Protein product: CASSIRVGSGELFF.

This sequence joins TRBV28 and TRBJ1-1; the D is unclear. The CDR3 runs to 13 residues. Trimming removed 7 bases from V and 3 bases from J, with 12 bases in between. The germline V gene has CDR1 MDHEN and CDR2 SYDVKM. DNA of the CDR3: TGTGCCAGCACCTCGTGGGTGGACACTGAAGCTTTCTTT. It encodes CASTSWVDTEAFF.

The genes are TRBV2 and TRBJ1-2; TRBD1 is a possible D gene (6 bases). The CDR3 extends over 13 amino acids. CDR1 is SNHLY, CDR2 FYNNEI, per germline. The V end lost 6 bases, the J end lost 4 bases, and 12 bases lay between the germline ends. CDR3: CASRIRGGYGYTF. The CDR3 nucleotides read TGTGCCAGCAGGATCCGAGGGGGCTATGGCTACACCTTC. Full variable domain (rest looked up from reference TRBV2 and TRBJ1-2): EPEVTQTPSHQVTQMGQEVILRCVPISNHLYFYWYRQILGQKVEFLVSFYNNEISEKSEIFDDQFSVERPDGSNFTLKIRSTKLEDSAMYFCASRIRGGYGYTFGSGTRLTVV.

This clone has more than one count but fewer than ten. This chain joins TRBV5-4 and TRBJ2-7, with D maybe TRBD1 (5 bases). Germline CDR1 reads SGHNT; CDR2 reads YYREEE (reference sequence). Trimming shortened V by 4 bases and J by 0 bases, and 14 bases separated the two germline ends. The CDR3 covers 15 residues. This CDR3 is CASSKGADSSYEQYF. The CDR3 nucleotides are TGTGCCAGCAGCAAAGGGGCGGATAGCTCCTACGAGCAGTACTTC.